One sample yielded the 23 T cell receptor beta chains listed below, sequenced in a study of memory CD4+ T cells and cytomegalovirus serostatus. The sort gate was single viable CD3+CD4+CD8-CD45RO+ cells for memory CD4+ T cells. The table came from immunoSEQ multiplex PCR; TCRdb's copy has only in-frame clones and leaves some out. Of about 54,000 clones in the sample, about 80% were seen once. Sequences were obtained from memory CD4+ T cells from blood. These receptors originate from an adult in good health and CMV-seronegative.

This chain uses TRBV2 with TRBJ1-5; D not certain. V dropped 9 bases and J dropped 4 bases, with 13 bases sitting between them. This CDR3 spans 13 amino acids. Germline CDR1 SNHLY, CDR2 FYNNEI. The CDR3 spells CASTFAANQPQHF. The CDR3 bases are TGTGCCAGTACATTCGCAGCGAATCAGCCCCAGCATTTT.

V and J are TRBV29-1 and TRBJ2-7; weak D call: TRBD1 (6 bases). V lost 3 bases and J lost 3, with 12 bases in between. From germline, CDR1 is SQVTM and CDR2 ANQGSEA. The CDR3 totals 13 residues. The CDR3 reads CSVEGTTHYEQYF. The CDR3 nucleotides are TGCAGCGTTGAGGGGACAACTCACTACGAGCAGTACTTC.

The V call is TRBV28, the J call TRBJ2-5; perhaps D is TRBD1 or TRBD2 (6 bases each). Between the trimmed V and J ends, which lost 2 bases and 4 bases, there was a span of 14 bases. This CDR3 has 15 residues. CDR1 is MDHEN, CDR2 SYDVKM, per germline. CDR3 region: CASSLPGASGETQYF. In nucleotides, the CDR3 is TGTGCCAGCAGTTTACCGGGGGCGAGTGGAGAGACCCAGTACTTC.

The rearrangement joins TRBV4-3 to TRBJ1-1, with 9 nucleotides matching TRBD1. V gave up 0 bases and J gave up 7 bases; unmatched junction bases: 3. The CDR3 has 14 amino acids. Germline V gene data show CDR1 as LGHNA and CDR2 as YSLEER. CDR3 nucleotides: TGCGCCAGCAGCCAAGACTCGGACAGGGGTGAAGCTTTCTTT. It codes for CASSQDSDRGEAFF.

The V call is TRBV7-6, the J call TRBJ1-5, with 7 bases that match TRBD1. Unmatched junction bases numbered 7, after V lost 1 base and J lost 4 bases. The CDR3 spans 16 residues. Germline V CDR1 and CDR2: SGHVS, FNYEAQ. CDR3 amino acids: CASSLGASGGNQPQHF. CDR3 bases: TGTGCCAGCAGCTTAGGGGCGTCAGGGGGTAATCAGCCCCAGCATTTT.

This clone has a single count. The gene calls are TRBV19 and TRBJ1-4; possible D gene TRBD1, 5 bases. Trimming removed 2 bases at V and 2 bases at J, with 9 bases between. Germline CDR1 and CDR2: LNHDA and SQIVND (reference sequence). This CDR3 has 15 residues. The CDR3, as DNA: TGTGCCAGTAGTATAAGCCAGGGCACTAATGAAAAACTGTTTTTT. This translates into CASSISQGTNEKLFF.

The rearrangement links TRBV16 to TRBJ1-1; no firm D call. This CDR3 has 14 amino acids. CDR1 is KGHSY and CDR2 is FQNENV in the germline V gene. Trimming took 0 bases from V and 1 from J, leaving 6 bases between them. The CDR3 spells CASSQSLENTEAFF. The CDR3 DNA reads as TGTGCCAGCAGCCAATCATTGGAGAACACTGAAGCTTTCTTT.

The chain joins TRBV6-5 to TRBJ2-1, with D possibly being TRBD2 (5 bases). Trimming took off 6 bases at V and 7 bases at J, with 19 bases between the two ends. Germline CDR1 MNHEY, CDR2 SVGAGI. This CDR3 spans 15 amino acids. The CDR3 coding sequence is TGTGCCAGCAGATCCCTCGAGATACTAGGGAATGAGCAGTTCTTC. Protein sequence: CASRSLEILGNEQFF.

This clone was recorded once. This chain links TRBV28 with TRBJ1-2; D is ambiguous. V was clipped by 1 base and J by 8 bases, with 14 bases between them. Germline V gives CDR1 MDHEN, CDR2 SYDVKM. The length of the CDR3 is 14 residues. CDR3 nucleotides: TGTGCCAGCAGTTTATTGGACGCCGCTGGAGGCTACACCTTC. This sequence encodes CASSLLDAAGGYTF.

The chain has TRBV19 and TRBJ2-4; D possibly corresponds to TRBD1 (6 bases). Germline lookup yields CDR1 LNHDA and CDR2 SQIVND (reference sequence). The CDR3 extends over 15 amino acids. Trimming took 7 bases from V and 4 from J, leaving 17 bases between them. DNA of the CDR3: TGTGCCAGTACACAGGGAACCCGATGGAAAAACATTCAGTACTTC. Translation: CASTQGTRWKNIQYF.

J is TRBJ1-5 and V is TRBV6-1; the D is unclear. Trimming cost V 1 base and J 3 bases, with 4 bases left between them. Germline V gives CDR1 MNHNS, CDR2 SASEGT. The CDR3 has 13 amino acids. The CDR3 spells CASSEVVNQPQHF. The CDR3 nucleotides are TGTGCCAGCAGTGAAGTCGTCAATCAGCCCCAGCATTTT.

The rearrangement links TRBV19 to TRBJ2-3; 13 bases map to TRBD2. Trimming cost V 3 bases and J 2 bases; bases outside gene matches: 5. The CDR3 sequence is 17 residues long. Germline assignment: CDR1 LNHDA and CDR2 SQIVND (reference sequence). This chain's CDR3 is CASSIRLAGGPTDTQYF. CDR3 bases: TGTGCCAGTAGTATCCGACTAGCGGGGGGCCCCACAGATACGCAGTATTTT.

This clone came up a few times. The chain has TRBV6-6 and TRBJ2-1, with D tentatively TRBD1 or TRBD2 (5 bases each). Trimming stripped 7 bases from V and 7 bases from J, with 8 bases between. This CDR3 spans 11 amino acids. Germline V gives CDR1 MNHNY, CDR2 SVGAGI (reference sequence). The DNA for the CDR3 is TGTGCCAGCAACGGGGCTAATGAGCAGTTCTTC. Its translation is CASNGANEQFF.

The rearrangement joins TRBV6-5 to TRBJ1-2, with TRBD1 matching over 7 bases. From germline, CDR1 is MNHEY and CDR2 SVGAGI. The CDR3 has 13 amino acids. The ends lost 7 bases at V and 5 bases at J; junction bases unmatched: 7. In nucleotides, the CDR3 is TGTGCCAGCAACGACAGGGTAGGGTATGGCTACACCTTC. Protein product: CASNDRVGYGYTF.

The CDR3 here is CASSFSTSGPSEQYF. Written as DNA, the CDR3 is TGTGCCAGCAGCTTCTCCACTAGCGGGCCATCCGAGCAGTACTTC. The chain links TRBV7-8 to TRBJ2-7, with 9 bases fitting TRBD2. The CDR3 covers 15 residues. Germline-derived CDR1 and CDR2 are SGHVS and FQNEAQ. V shed 3 bases, J shed 6 bases, and the junction held 9 bases outside the gene matches.

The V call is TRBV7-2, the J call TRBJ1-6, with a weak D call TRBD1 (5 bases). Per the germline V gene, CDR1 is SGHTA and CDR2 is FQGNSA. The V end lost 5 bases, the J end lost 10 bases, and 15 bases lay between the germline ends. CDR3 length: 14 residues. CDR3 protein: CASSRGSRASPLHF. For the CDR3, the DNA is TGTGCCAGCAGCCGGGGCAGTCGCGCCTCACCCCTCCACTTT. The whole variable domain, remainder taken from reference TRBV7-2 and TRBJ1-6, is GAGVSQSPSNKVTEKGKDVELRCDPISGHTALYWYRQSLGQGLEFLIYFQGNSAPDKSGLPSDRFSAERTGGSVSTLTIQRTQQEDSAVYLCASSRGSRASPLHFGNGTRLTVT.

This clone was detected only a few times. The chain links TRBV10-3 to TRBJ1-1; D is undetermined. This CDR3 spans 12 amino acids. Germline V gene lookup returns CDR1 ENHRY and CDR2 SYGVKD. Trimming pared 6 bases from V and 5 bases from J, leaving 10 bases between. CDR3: CAIRIGETEAFF. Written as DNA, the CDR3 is TGTGCCATCAGAATCGGGGAGACTGAAGCTTTCTTT.

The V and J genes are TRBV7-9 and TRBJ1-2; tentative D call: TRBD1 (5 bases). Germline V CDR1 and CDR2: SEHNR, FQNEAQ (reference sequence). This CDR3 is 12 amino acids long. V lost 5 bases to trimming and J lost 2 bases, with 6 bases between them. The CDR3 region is CASSRDNYGYTF. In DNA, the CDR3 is TGTGCCAGCAGCCGGGACAACTATGGCTACACCTTC.

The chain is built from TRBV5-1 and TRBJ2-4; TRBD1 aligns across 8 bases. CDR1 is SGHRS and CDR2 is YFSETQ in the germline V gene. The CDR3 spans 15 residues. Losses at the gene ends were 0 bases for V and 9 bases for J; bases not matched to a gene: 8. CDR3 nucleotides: TGCGCCAGCAGCTTGGATGGCAGGGGGCTCGGCATTCAGTACTTC. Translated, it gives CASSLDGRGLGIQYF.

The DNA for the CDR3 is TGTGCCAGTAGTATAGACGGACAGGGAGCCTACGAGCAGTACTTC. It codes for CASSIDGQGAYEQYF. The V gene is TRBV19, the J gene TRBJ2-7, with 8 bases matching TRBD1. Germline loops: CDR1 LNHDA, CDR2 SQIVND (reference sequence). Trimming removed 0 bases from V and 2 bases from J; junction bases left unmatched: 3. The CDR3 runs 15 residues.

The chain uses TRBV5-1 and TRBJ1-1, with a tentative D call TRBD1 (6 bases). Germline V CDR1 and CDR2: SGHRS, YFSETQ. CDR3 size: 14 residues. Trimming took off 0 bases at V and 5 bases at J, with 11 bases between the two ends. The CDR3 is CASSLDPGATEAFF. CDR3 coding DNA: TGCGCCAGCAGCTTGGACCCGGGGGCGACTGAAGCTTTCTTT.

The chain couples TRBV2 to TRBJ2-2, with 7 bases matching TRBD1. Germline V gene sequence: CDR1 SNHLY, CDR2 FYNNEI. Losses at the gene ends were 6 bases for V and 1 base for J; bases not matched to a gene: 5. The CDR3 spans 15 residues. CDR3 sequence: CASRSGTVNTGELFF. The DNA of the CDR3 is TGTGCCAGCAGGTCCGGGACAGTGAACACCGGGGAGCTGTTTTTT.

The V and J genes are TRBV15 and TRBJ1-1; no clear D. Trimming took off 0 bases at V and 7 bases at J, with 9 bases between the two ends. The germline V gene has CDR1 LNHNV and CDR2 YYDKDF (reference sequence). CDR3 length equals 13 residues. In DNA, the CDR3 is TGTGCCACCAGCAGAGATGTTAGATATGAAGCTTTCTTT. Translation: CATSRDVRYEAFF.